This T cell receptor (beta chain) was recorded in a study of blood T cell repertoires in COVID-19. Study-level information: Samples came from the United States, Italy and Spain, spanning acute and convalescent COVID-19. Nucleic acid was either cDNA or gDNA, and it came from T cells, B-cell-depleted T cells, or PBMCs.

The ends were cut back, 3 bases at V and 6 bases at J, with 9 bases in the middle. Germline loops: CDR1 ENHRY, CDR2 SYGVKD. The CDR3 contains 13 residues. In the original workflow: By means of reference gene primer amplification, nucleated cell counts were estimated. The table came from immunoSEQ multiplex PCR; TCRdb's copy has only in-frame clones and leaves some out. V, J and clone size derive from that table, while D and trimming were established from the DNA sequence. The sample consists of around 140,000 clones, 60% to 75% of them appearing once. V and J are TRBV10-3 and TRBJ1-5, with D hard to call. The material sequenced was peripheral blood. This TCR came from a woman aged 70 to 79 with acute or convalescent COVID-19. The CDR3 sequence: CAISDGEVQPQHF. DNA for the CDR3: TGTGCCATCAGTGATGGAGAGGTTCAGCCCCAGCATTTT.